The present T cell receptor beta chain was sequenced within a study of cytomegalovirus exposure and HLA in healthy donors. Study in general: From 150 million to 200 million T cells, an earlier analysis saw approximately 120 million unique TCR beta sequences. Findings and caveats of the study: Several of the most significant clusters were apparently associated with common viral pathogens in a later analysis. Researchers reported in a later analysis that a missense DCLRE1C variant was tied to TCR beta V- and J-gene trimming. For most TCR beta V segments, an earlier analysis put the productive rate at about 90% or about 30% of the time.

On this clone itself: Its target is unknown.

Trimming pared 4 bases from V and 0 bases from J, leaving 9 bases between. Germline loops: CDR1 SGHTA, CDR2 FQGNSA. This CDR3 region has 14 residues. In the PCR, 60 Vbeta and 13 Jbeta primers were used. Data came from immunoSEQ multiplex PCR; TCRdb stores just in-frame clones and leaves some out. The sample includes 40,000 to 50,000 clones. The chain combines TRBV7-2 with TRBJ1-1, with D possibly TRBD1 on 5 matching bases. Sequenced input: PBMCs. The sequence was collected from a woman in her thirties or forties in good health and CMV-seronegative. In DNA form, the CDR3 reads TGTGCCAGCAGCTGGGGCCGCATGAACACTGAAGCTTTCTTT. It translates to CASSWGRMNTEAFF.